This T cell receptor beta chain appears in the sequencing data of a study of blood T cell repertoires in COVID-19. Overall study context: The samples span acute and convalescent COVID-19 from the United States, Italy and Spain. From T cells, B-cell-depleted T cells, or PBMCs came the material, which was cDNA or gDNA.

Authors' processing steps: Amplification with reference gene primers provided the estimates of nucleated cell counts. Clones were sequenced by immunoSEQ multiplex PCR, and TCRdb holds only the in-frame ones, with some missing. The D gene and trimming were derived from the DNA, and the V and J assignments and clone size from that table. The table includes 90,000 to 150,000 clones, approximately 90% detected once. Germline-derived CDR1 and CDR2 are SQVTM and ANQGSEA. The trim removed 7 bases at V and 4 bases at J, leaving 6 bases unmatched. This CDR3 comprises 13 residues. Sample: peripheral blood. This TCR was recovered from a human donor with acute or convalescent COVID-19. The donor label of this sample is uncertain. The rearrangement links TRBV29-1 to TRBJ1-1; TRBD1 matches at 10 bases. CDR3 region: CSAETGGLTEAFF. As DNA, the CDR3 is TGCAGCGCTGAGACAGGGGGCCTCACTGAAGCTTTCTTT.